This entry is about one T cell receptor beta chain. Its antigen is not known. The source of the sample is a study of cytotoxic CD8 clonotypes in ibrutinib-treated CLL. Study-level findings and limits: Ibrutinib response saw clonality rise, and progression saw it return toward baseline.

This table comes from immunoSEQ multiplex PCR, and its TCRdb copy is limited to in-frame clones, with some not included. In the table there are 80,000 to 95,000 clones, around 75% of which are singletons. V was trimmed by 8 bases and J by 6 bases, leaving 12 bases between them. Germline CDR1 ENHRY, CDR2 SYGVKD. The CDR3 loop spans 12 amino acids. The chain carries TRBV10-3 and TRBJ2-3; tentatively, D is TRBD2 (7 bases). The sample here was PBMCs, taken after 12 months of ibrutinib treatment. The source is a human donor with chronic lymphocytic leukemia. CDR3 nucleotide sequence: TGTGCCATCGGGGGGGCCGGGGATACGCAGTATTTT. Residues: CAIGGAGDTQYF.